The text below deals with one TCR beta chain. This sample stems from a study of blood T cell repertoires in COVID-19. Across the study: Whether acute or convalescent, the COVID-19 samples came from the United States, Italy and Spain.

Germline values: CDR1 SGHRS, CDR2 YFSETQ. Trimming left V 4 bases short and J 0 bases short, with 14 bases between. The CDR3 sequence is 16 residues long. Original processing notes: Quantification of nucleated cells was approximated via reference gene primer amplification. The table came from immunoSEQ multiplex PCR; TCRdb's copy has only in-frame clones and leaves some out. Clone size and the V and J calls come from that table; the DNA yielded D and trimming. This sample carries 250,000 to 350,000 clones, approximately 87% of them seen once, and the ten largest clones take 5.3%. Two negative PCRs, clearance, or symptom resolution characterized the recovered Cohort 3 donors.

The sequence was collected from a woman in her 30s who had recovered from COVID-19. The V call is TRBV5-1, the J call TRBJ1-3; possible D gene TRBD1, 5 bases. The specimen was PBMCs or T cells enriched from blood (not recorded which). The CDR3 sequence: CASSIGGGSSGNTIYF. CDR3 coding DNA: TGCGCCAGCAGCATTGGCGGGGGATCCTCTGGAAACACCATATATTTT.